This TCR beta chain emerged from a study of cytomegalovirus exposure and HLA in healthy donors. Background on the study: Among around 170 million T cells, an earlier analysis found 117 million unique TCR beta sequences. Caucasian-associated ancestry cluster membership applied to about 80% of 398 genotyped donors.

Of note for this clone: Its cognate antigen is unknown.

The PCR made use of 60 Vbeta and 13 Jbeta primers. Profiled with immunoSEQ multiplex PCR; TCRdb holds only in-frame clones, not every one. The sample yields some 91,000 clones, over 65% seen once. V shed 4 bases and J 2 bases; nucleotides not matched to a gene: 2. The CDR3 consists of 13 residues. Germline V gene sequence: CDR1 SGHDT, CDR2 YYEEEE. The study's findings and limits: The authors considered a cluster of highly shared sequence variants likely to be a sequencing artifact. One variant, a missense change in DCLRE1C, was linked in a later analysis to TCR beta V- and J-gene trimming.

The TCR sequence derives from an older woman in good health and CMV-seronegative. The chain uses TRBV5-6 and TRBJ1-2; 7 bases are shared with TRBD1. The sample taken for sequencing was PBMCs. The chain's CDR3 is CASSPTGNYGYTF. The CDR3 DNA is TGTGCCAGCAGCCCGACAGGGAACTATGGCTACACCTTC.